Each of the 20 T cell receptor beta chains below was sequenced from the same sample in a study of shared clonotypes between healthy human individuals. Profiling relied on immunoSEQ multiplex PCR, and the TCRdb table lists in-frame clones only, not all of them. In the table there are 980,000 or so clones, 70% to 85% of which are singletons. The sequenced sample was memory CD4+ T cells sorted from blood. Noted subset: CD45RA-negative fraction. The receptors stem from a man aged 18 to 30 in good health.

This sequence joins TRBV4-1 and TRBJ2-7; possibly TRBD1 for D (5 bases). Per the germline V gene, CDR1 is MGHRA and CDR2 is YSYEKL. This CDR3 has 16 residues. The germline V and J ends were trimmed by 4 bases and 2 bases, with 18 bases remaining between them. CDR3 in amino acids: CASSPMGAKGAYEQYF. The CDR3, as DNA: TGCGCCAGCAGCCCTATGGGCGCTAAAGGGGCCTACGAGCAGTACTTC.

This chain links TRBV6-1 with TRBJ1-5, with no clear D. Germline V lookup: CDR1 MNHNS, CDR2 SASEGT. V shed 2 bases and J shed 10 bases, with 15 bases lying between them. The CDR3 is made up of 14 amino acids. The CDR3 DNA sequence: TGTGCCAGCAGTGAAAGAACGGCTGGTTCACCCCAGCATTTT. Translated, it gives CASSERTAGSPQHF.

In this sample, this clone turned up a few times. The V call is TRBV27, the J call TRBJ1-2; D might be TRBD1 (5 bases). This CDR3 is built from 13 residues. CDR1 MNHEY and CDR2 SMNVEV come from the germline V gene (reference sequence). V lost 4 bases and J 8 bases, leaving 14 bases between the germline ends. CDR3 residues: CASSSSSGTGYTF. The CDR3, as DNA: TGTGCCAGCAGTTCATCCTCAGGGACCGGCTACACCTTC.

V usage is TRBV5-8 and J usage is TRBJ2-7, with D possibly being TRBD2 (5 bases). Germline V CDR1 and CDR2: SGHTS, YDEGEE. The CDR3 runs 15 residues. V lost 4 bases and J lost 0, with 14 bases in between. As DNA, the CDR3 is TGTGCCAGCAGCAACTTGGACGGGATCTCCTACGAGCAGTACTTC. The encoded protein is CASSNLDGISYEQYF.

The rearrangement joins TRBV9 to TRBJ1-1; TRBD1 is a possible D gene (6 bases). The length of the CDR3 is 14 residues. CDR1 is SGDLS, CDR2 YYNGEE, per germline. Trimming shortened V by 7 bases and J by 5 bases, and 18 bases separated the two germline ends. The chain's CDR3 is CASSKPGARTEAFF. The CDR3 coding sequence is TGTGCCAGCTCCAAACCAGGGGCGAGGACTGAAGCTTTCTTT.

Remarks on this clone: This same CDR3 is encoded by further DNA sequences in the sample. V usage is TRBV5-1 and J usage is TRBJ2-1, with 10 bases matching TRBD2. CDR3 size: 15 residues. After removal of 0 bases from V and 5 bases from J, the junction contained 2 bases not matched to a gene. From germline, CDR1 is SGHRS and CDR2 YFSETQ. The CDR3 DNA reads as TGCGCCAGCAGCTTGGTCGGACTAGCGGACAATGAGCAGTTCTTC. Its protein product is CASSLVGLADNEQFF.

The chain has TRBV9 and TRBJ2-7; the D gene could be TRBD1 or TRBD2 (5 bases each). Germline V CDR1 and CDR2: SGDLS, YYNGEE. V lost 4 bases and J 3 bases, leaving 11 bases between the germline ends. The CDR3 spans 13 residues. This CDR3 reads CASSRDGYYEQYF. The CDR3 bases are TGTGCCAGCAGCCGGGACGGCTACTACGAGCAGTACTTC.

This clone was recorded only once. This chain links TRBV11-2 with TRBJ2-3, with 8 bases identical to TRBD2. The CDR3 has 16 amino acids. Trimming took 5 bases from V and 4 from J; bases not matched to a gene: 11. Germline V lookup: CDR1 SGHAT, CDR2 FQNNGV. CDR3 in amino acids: CASSDIRTSRSDTQYF. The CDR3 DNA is TGTGCCAGCAGCGATATCCGGACTAGCAGGTCAGATACGCAGTATTTT.

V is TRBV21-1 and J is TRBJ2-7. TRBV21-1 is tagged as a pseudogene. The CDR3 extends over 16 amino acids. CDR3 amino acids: CASSPLIGPSSYEQYF. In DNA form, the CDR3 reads TGTGCCAGCAGCCCCCTAATAGGGCCGAGCTCCTACGAGCAGTACTTC.

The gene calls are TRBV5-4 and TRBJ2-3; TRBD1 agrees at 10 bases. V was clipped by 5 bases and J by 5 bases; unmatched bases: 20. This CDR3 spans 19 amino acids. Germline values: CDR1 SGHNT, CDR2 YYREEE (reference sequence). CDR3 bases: TGTGCCAGCAGTTCAGACGGCCAACCGGGACAGGGGAATGGAGATACGCAGTATTTT. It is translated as CASSSDGQPGQGNGDTQYF.

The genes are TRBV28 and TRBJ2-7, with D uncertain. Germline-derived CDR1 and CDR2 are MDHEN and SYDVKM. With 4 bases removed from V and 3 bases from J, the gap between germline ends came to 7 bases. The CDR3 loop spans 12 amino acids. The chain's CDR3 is CASSSFYYEQYF. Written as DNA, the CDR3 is TGTGCCAGCAGTTCCTTCTACTACGAGCAGTACTTC.

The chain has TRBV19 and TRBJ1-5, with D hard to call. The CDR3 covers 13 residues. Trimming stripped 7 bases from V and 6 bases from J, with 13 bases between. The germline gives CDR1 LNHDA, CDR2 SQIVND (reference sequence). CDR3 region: CASNTLLRQPQHF. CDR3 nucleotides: TGTGCCAGTAACACCCTGTTGCGTCAGCCCCAGCATTTT.

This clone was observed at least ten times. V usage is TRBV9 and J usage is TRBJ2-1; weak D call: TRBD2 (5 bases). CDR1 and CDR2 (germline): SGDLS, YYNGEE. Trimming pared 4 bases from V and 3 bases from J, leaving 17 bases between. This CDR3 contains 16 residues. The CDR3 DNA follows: TGTGCCAGCAGCCTAGAGGACCGACTAAACTACAATGAGCAGTTCTTC. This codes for CASSLEDRLNYNEQFF.

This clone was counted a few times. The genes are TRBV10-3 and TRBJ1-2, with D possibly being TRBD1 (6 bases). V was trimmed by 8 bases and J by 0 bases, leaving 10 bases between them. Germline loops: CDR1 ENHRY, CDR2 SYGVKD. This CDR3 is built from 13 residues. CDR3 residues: CAIYRAANYGYTF. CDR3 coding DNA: TGTGCCATCTACAGGGCAGCTAACTATGGCTACACCTTC.

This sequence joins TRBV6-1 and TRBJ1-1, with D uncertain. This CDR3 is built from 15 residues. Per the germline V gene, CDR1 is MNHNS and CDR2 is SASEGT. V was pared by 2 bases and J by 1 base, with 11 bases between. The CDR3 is CASSEKVRRNTEAFF. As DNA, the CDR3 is TGTGCCAGCAGTGAAAAGGTCAGAAGGAACACTGAAGCTTTCTTT.

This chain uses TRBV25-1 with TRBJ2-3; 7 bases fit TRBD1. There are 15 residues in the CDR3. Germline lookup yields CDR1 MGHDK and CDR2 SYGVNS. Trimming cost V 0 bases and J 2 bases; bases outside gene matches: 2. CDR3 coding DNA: TGTGCCAGCAGTGAATATGGGACAGCCACAGATACGCAGTATTTT. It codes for CASSEYGTATDTQYF.

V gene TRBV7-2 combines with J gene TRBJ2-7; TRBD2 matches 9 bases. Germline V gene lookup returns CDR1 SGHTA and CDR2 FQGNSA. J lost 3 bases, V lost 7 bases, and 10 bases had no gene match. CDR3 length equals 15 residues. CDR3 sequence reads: CASNPDPAGGYEQYF. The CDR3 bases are TGTGCCAGCAACCCAGACCCAGCGGGAGGCTACGAGCAGTACTTC.

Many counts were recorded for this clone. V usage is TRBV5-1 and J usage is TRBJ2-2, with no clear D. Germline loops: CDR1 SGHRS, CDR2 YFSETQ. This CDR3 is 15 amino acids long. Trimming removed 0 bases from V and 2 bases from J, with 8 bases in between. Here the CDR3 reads CASSLGDTNTGELFF. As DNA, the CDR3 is TGCGCCAGCAGCTTGGGAGATACAAACACCGGGGAGCTGTTTTTT.

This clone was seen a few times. The DNA for the CDR3 is TGTGCCAGCAGGCTAGCGGGAACAGGGACCGGGGAGCTGTTTTTT. Its translation is CASRLAGTGTGELFF. This chain connects TRBV5-4 to TRBJ2-2, with 9 bases aligning to TRBD2. Germline V gene lookup returns CDR1 SGHNT and CDR2 YYREEE (reference sequence). The CDR3 spans 15 residues. The trim removed 5 bases at V and 5 bases at J, leaving 7 bases unmatched. The full variable domain, rest sourced from reference TRBV5-4 and TRBJ2-2, is ETGVTQSPTHLIKTRGQQVTLRCSSQSGHNTVSWYQQALGQGPQFIFQYYREEENGRGNFPPRFSGLQFPNYSSELNVNALELDDSALYLCASRLAGTGTGELFFGEGSRLTVL.

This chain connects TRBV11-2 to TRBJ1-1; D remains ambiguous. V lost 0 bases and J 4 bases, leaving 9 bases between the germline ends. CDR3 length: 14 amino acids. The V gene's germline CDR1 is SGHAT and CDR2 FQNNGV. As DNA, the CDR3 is TGTGCCAGCAGCTTAGATCGATCGAGCACTGAAGCTTTCTTT. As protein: CASSLDRSSTEAFF.